What follows is one T cell receptor (beta chain) and its context. With MiXCR, TCRdb called clones anew from the PCR reads. The sample lists 16,000 or so clones, about 26% seen once, with about 16% in the top ten. The sample belongs to a study of metastatic and nonmetastatic thyroid tumors. No treatment of any kind had been given to any patient before thyroid surgery. The TCR was taken from a female donor with papillary thyroid cancer or a benign thyroid nodule (not recorded which). Some clones in this sample may be carry-over from other donors' samples. Sequenced input: adjacent normal tissue.

CDR3 bases: TGTGCCACCAGCAGTTGTCCAGGGAATGAGCAGTTCTTC. It encodes CATSSCPGNEQFF. The rearrangement joins TRBV15 to TRBJ2-1, with TRBD1 as a possible D gene (5 bases). The CDR3 runs to 13 residues. Germline V gene data show CDR1 as LNHNV and CDR2 as YYDKDF (reference sequence). V lost 3 bases, J lost 7 bases, and 10 bases lay in between.